One T cell receptor beta chain is described in this entry. It has no known antigen specificity. There are no base qualities to consult, and no much larger clone falls within one base. The data originate from a study of blood T cell repertoires in COVID-19 (dated by TCRdb to 2018 to 2020). Concerning the study at large: Collaborator samples came from the United States, Italy and Spain and covered acute and convalescent phases of COVID-19. The material from the prospective study consisted of cDNA or gDNA derived from T cells, B-cell-depleted T cells, or PBMCs. Deeply sampled blood TCRbeta repertoires from subjects exposed to, actively infected with, or recovered from COVID-19 were included in the dataset. A freely available public database, intended as a resource for researchers studying the immune response to SARS-CoV-2, is where the repertoires were released. Samples came from the ongoing ImmuneRACE study (first 160 participants) plus 1,254 subjects from 6 global collaborators. Sample metadata almost always included a de-identified subject ID, COVID-19 status, age in years and sex. HLA class I and class II types, where available, came from metadata supplied by the sample provider rather than from assay-based typing. General findings and caveats noted by the study authors: The quantity of clinical and demographic metadata differed by source and by participant and was supplied without curation.

Taken from cysteine to phenylalanine, the CDR3 has 15 residues. Just the 45-base CDR3 DNA is kept, in frame starting at base 1. V is trimmed back by 6 bases and J by 6 bases, and the junction contains 5 bases that no gene match accounts for. CDR1 and CDR2, looked up from the germline V gene, are ENHRY and SYGVKD. TCRbeta CDR3 regions were amplified from genomic DNA using the immunoSEQ Assay, a bias-controlled multiplex PCR. The study's processing was this. The number of nucleated cells in each sample was estimated from the amplification of reference gene primers within the assay. To quantify the absolute abundance of each unique TCRbeta CDR3 rearrangement, sequence reads were collapsed and filtered. For each sample, productive Simpson clonality was calculated as the square root of Simpson's diversity index across productive rearrangements. TCRdb took this table from immuneACCESS and kept in-frame rearrangements with V and J called. Such tables lack part of the clones; where checked against another copy, unresolved V genes explain under half of the gap, and the rest is unexplained. V and J calls and clone size follow that table, whereas D and trimming were derived from the DNA. The sample includes around 100,000 clones, with around four fifths observed a single time. The top ten clones comprise around an eighth of the sample.

Each collaborating institution followed its own protocols to collect whole blood in K2EDTA tubes. Collaborator samples were shipped for TCRbeta analysis as frozen whole blood, isolated PBMCs, or DNA extracted from either sample type. Sequencing was carried out using peripheral blood. The receptor chain draws on TRBV10-3 and TRBJ2-2, with 12 central nucleotides matching TRBD1. The TCR was taken from a woman aged 70-85 years with acute or convalescent COVID-19. The CDR3 is CAISTGQGAAGELFF. The DNA sequence follows: TGTGCCATCAGCACGGGACAGGGGGCGGCCGGGGAGCTGTTTTTT.